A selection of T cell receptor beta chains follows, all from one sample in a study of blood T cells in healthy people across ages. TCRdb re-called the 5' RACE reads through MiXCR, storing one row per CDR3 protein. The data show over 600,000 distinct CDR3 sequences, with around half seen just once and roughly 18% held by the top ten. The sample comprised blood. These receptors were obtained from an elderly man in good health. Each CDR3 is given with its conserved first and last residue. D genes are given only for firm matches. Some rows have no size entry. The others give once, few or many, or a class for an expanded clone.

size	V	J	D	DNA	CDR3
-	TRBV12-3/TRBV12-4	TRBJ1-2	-	TGTGCCAGCAGAACCCCAGGGGTCTATGGCTACACCTTC	CASRTPGVYGYTF
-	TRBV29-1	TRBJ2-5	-	TGCAGCGTTGAAGCGGGGGGCAAAAAGACCCAGTACTTC	CSVEAGGKKTQYF
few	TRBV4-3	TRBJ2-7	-	TGCGCCAGCAGCCAAGAAGGCTGGGACTACGAGCAGTACTTC	CASSQEGWDYEQYF
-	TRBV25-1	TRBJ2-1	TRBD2	TGTGCCAGCAGTGAATCGCCCTCGGCTAGCGGGAGGTCCAAATACAATGAGCAGTTCTTC	CASSESPSASGRSKYNEQFF
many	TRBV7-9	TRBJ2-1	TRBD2	TGCGCCAGCAGCCCTAGCGGGAGCTCCTACAATGAGCAGTTCTTC	CASSPSGSSYNEQFF
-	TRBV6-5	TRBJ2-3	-	TGTGCCAGCAGCCGGGACCAAACGCAGTATTTT	CASSRDQTQYF
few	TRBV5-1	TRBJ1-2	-	TGCGCCAGCAGCTTGATCGCTTCTAACTATGGCTACACCTTC	CASSLIASNYGYTF
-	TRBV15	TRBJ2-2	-	TGTGCCACCAGCAGAGAAGTCGGGGACACCGGGGAGCTGTTTTTT	CATSREVGDTGELFF
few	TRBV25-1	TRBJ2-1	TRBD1	TGTGCCAGCAGTGCTCCCGGGACAGGAGTAAATGAGCAGTTCTTC	CASSAPGTGVNEQFF
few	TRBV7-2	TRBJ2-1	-	TGTGCCAGCAGCTTAGGTCATTCTGATCACAATGAGCAGTTCTTC	CASSLGHSDHNEQFF
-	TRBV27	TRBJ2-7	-	TGTGCCAGCAGGCCACGGGTCAGGGTCTCCAATGAGCAGTACTTC	CASRPRVRVSNEQYF
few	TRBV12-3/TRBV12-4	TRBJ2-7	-	TGTGCCAGCAGTTCGACAGCGTTCTACGAGCAGTACTTC	CASSSTAFYEQYF
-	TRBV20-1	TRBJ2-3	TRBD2	TGCAGTGCTACTACCACTAGCGGGATTTCAGATACGCAGTATTTT	CSATTTSGISDTQYF
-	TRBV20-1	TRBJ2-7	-	TGCAGTGCCAGTACGGGGCTGAGCTCCTACGAGCAGTACTTC	CSASTGLSSYEQYF
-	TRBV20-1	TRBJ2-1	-	TGCAGTGCTAGATGGGTCGGGGCCCCGGGGAATGAGCAGTTCTTC	CSARWVGAPGNEQFF
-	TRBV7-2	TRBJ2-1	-	TGTGCCAGCAGCTTAACAAGCGGTGACCAAGAGACCCAGTTCTTC	CASSLTSGDQETQFF
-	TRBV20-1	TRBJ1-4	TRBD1	TGCAGTGCTAGGTTTGCAGGGGGACCATTTAATGAAAAACTGTTTTTT	CSARFAGGPFNEKLFF